This T cell receptor beta chain was captured in a study of blood T cells in healthy people across ages. Study conclusions and caveats: Leaving the PBMCs unsorted stopped any conclusive comparison of naive versus antigen-experienced cells. More naive CD4+ cells and higher diversity marked long-lived donors relative to aged donors.

Donor samples were obtained from healthy Caucasian individuals from Russia, aged about 6 to 95. The ends were cut back, 4 bases at V and 5 bases at J, with 12 bases in the middle. CDR3 length equals 13 residues. Per the germline V gene, CDR1 is SGHRS and CDR2 is YFSETQ. Primed by a sample-barcoded 5' primer and a J-beta primer mix, a second PCR proceeded for about 7 to 11 cycles. Every molecule of cDNA carried a tag from a template-switch adaptor with 12 random nucleotides. TCRdb recomputed calls from the 5' RACE reads with MiXCR, one row per CDR3 protein. The sample yields approximately 940,000 distinct CDR3 sequences, around 46% seen once. Turning to this clonotype: What it recognizes is unknown.

This sequence joins TRBV5-1 and TRBJ1-2, with D possibly being TRBD1 (5 bases). What was sequenced was blood. This TCR was recovered from a man aged 25 to 40 in good health. The CDR3 reads CASSVVGDYGYTF. The CDR3 nucleotides are TGCGCCAGCAGCGTGGTGGGGGATTATGGCTACACCTTC.